This record concerns one T cell receptor (beta chain) sequence. The antigen is undetermined. The sample is drawn from a study of graft-versus-host responses after intestinal transplantation. Sequencing was performed with immunoSEQ multiplex PCR; in TCRdb, only in-frame clones are kept and a portion is missing. The repertoire holds tens of thousands of clones, with approximately 90% as singletons. After removal of 1 base from V and 1 base from J, the junction contained 4 bases not matched to a gene. This CDR3 region has 18 residues. Per germline, CDR1 SGHRS and CDR2 YFSETQ. The gene calls are TRBV5-1 and TRBJ2-1; 14 bases fit TRBD2. The sequence came from a human donor who was the organ donor for an intestinal transplant. Here the sequenced sample was unstimulated CD4+ T cells sorted from spleen or lymph node cells, taken before transplant. The CDR3 DNA follows: TGCGCCAGCAGCTTGAGGACTAGCGGGAGGTATTCCTACAATGAGCAGTTCTTC. Protein product: CASSLRTSGRYSYNEQFF.